The 2 T cell receptor beta chains below were found in one sample sequenced in a study of T cells in Graves' hyperthyroidism and ophthalmopathy. There were TCR beta CDR3 regions amplified from RNA transcripts. HTBI primers were used for first-round RT-PCR of the TCR CDR3. TCRdb passed the multiplex PCR reads through MiXCR, listing each CDR3 protein once. Altogether 500,000 to 600,000 distinct CDR3 sequences are present, approximately 44% being singletons, with the ten largest covering about 20%. Specimen: peripheral blood or thyroid tissue (not recorded which). The receptors were sampled from an adult woman with Graves' disease, either hyperthyroidism or ophthalmopathy (not recorded which).

This chain uses TRBV7-9 with TRBJ2-5; D is undetermined. V dropped 5 bases and J dropped 6 bases, with 10 bases sitting between them. This CDR3 comprises 12 residues. Germline CDR1 SEHNR, CDR2 FQNEAQ (reference sequence). The CDR3 DNA sequence: TGTGCCAGCAGCCCACTCTTGCAGACCCAGTACTTC. Translating it yields CASSPLLQTQYF.

This sequence joins TRBV29-1 and TRBJ1-1, with D perhaps TRBD1 (5 bases). With 4 bases removed from V and 0 bases from J, the gap between germline ends came to 18 bases. The length of the CDR3 is 16 residues. The germline CDR1 and CDR2 sequences are SQVTM and ANQGSEA. CDR3 in amino acids: CSVGPVGESMNTEAFF. The CDR3 DNA reads TGCAGCGTTGGGCCGGTAGGGGAGAGCATGAACACTGAAGCTTTCTTT.